A single sample is the source of the 32 T cell receptor beta chains below, sequenced in a study of beta chain features in type 1 diabetes. Every isolated RNA sample was fully reverse transcribed, so sequencing captured expressed TCRB transcripts. Profiling relied on immunoSEQ multiplex PCR, and the TCRdb table lists in-frame clones only, not all of them. The sample consists of under 250,000 clones, roughly 14% of them appearing once. The specimen was naive CD4+ T cells from blood. These receptors all stem from a woman in her 40s in good health.

This clone turned up a few times. The CDR3 reads CASSPLGGGENTEAFF. The CDR3 region has the DNA TGTGCCAGCAGCCCCCTCGGGGGAGGGGAGAACACTGAAGCTTTCTTT. The rearrangement links TRBV5-6 to TRBJ1-1, with D possibly being TRBD1 (5 bases). Trimming stripped 4 bases from V and 1 base from J, with 17 bases between. The CDR3 has 16 residues. Germline V lookup: CDR1 SGHDT, CDR2 YYEEEE.

This clone showed up just a few times. The V and J genes are TRBV11-2 and TRBJ2-3; 11 bases are shared with TRBD2. The CDR3 is 18 residues long. The trim removed 1 base at V and 3 bases at J, leaving 9 bases unmatched. Per germline, CDR1 SGHAT and CDR2 FQNNGV. Written as DNA, the CDR3 is TGTGCCAGCAGCTTAGTCTCGGCTAGCGGGGGGAGGACAGATACGCAGTATTTT. This encodes CASSLVSASGGRTDTQYF.

The chain recombines TRBV6-1 with TRBJ2-7, with TRBD2 as a possible D gene (6 bases). The CDR3 covers 14 residues. CDR1 is MNHNS, CDR2 SASEGT, per germline. Trimming stripped 7 bases from V and 3 bases from J, with 16 bases between. The chain's CDR3 is CASKAWRALYEQYF. CDR3 DNA: TGTGCCAGCAAAGCCTGGAGGGCCCTCTACGAGCAGTACTTC.

This clone has only a few counts. V and J are TRBV5-1 and TRBJ1-4; D possibly corresponds to TRBD1 (6 bases). V was clipped by 2 bases and J by 4 bases, with 9 bases between them. The CDR3 spans 14 residues. CDR1 is SGHRS, CDR2 YFSETQ, per germline. The CDR3 region is CASSFDRNNEKLFF. The CDR3 region has the DNA TGCGCCAGCAGCTTTGACAGGAATAATGAAAAACTGTTTTTT.

V and J are TRBV29-1 and TRBJ1-3; D call uncertain. This CDR3 comprises 13 residues. Germline V CDR1 and CDR2: SQVTM, ANQGSEA. Trimming removed 4 bases from V and 0 bases from J, with 7 bases in between. This CDR3 reads CSVARYSGNTIYF. For the CDR3, the DNA is TGCAGCGTTGCGAGGTACTCTGGAAACACCATATATTTT.

The chain joins TRBV29-1 to TRBJ1-2; the match to TRBD1 covers 11 bases. V dropped 7 bases and J dropped 6; count of bases not matched to a gene: 7. This CDR3 is built from 13 residues. Germline V CDR1 and CDR2: SQVTM, ANQGSEA. The CDR3 DNA reads TGCAGCGGGAAAAGGGGACAGGGGGATGGCTACACCTTC. Its protein product is CSGKRGQGDGYTF.

This clone was counted between two and nine times. This chain links TRBV29-1 with TRBJ1-3, with a tentative D call TRBD1 (5 bases). Germline V gene lookup returns CDR1 SQVTM and CDR2 ANQGSEA. Trimming removed 5 bases at V and 1 base at J, with 6 bases between. CDR3 length: 12 residues. Here the CDR3 DNA reads TGCAGCGTTAGGACATCTGGAAACACCATATATTTT. It codes for CSVRTSGNTIYF.

The chain recombines TRBV11-2 with TRBJ2-7; D is unresolved. Germline V gene sequence: CDR1 SGHAT, CDR2 FQNNGV. The CDR3 loop spans 13 amino acids. V lost 4 bases, J lost 6 bases, and 13 bases lay in between. This chain's CDR3 is CASSSLSSSEQYF. DNA for the CDR3: TGTGCCAGCAGCTCCCTATCGTCTTCCGAGCAGTACTTC.

This clone has only a few counts. The chain couples TRBV9 to TRBJ1-5, with a weak D call TRBD1 (6 bases). The germline V and J ends were trimmed by 3 bases and 5 bases, with 15 bases remaining between them. Germline lookup yields CDR1 SGDLS and CDR2 YYNGEE. The CDR3 runs 15 residues. The DNA of the CDR3 is TGTGCCAGCAGCGAGGGGTCAGGGGTGGATCAGCCCCAGCATTTT. This translates into CASSEGSGVDQPQHF.

The rearrangement uses TRBV2 and TRBJ2-5, with a possible D match to TRBD2 (5 bases). Deletions cut 6 bases from V and 2 bases from J, with 19 bases between. The V gene's germline CDR1 is SNHLY and CDR2 FYNNEI. The CDR3 has 16 amino acids. The CDR3 region is CASSPSSWPNQETQYF. Written as DNA, the CDR3 is TGTGCCAGCAGCCCTAGCAGCTGGCCGAATCAAGAGACCCAGTACTTC.

The chain links TRBV6-5 to TRBJ2-2; perhaps TRBD2 as D (6 bases). Trimming left V 2 bases short and J 3 bases short, with 13 bases between. CDR3 length: 16 amino acids. The germline V gene encodes CDR1 MNHEY and CDR2 SVGAGI. The CDR3 sequence is CASSYGRRPDTGELFF. CDR3 bases: TGTGCCAGCAGTTACGGGAGGCGACCTGACACCGGGGAGCTGTTTTTT.

This clone was observed a handful of times. The chain carries TRBV2 and TRBJ1-1; D is uncertain. The V and J ends lost 4 bases and 6 bases respectively, with 9 bases between them. Germline V gene data show CDR1 as SNHLY and CDR2 as FYNNEI. The CDR3 extends over 12 amino acids. CDR3 loop: CASSAYEAEAFF. The CDR3 DNA reads as TGTGCCAGCAGTGCATACGAGGCTGAAGCTTTCTTT.

V usage is TRBV10-3 and J usage is TRBJ2-5; 9 bases map to TRBD1. The V and J ends lost 9 bases and 5 bases, in that order; junction bases with no gene match: 7. This CDR3 has 13 residues. Germline loops: CDR1 ENHRY, CDR2 SYGVKD. In nucleotides, the CDR3 is TGTGCCATGTCGACAGGGGGAGCCGAGACCCAGTACTTC. Its translation: CAMSTGGAETQYF.

This clone occurred a few times. CDR3 region: CASNPGGSSYEQYF. The CDR3 DNA reads TGTGCCAGCAACCCGGGGGGTAGCTCCTACGAGCAGTACTTC. The rearrangement joins TRBV6-6 to TRBJ2-7; 7 nucleotides align to TRBD2. This CDR3 contains 14 residues. Per the germline V gene, CDR1 is MNHNY and CDR2 is SVGAGI (reference sequence). The trim removed 7 bases at V and 0 bases at J, leaving 6 bases unmatched.

This clone appeared a few times. J is TRBJ1-5 and V is TRBV18, with D uncertain. The CDR3 is made up of 14 amino acids. V lost 6 bases and J 4 bases, leaving 13 bases between the germline ends. In germline, CDR1 is KGHSH, CDR2 LQKENI. CDR3 DNA: TGTGCCAGCTCCGCTAGTCCCAAAAATCAGCCCCAGCATTTT. Translation gives CASSASPKNQPQHF.

The V call is TRBV7-9, the J call TRBJ2-1; D perhaps matches TRBD1 (5 bases). Trimming left V 6 bases short and J 7 bases short, with 13 bases between. This CDR3 region has 13 residues. Per germline, CDR1 SEHNR and CDR2 FQNEAQ (reference sequence). CDR3 DNA sequence: TGTGCCAGCAGGTCAGGGCTGGGGAATGAGCAGTTCTTC. Translated: CASRSGLGNEQFF.

This sequence joins TRBV7-8 and TRBJ1-4; TRBD1 matches 7 bases. Trimming took 5 bases from V and 0 from J; bases not matched to a gene: 3. The CDR3 has 15 residues. Germline V CDR1 and CDR2: SGHVS, FQNEAQ. CDR3 nucleotides: TGTGCCAGCAGCGAGAGGGGGCCAACTAATGAAAAACTGTTTTTT. Its translation: CASSERGPTNEKLFF.

J is TRBJ2-5 and V is TRBV7-8; D is perhaps TRBD2 (6 bases). The CDR3 runs 14 residues. CDR1 is SGHVS, CDR2 FQNEAQ, per germline. V was pared by 5 bases and J by 5 bases, with 15 bases between. The CDR3 sequence is CASSAGLLRETQYF. CDR3 sequence (DNA): TGTGCCAGCAGCGCGGGACTGCTGAGGGAGACCCAGTACTTC.

This clone was counted between two and nine times. The chain has TRBV5-4 and TRBJ1-1, with D tentatively TRBD1 (5 bases). The V gene lost 4 bases and the J gene lost 3 bases, with 10 bases spanning the gap. This CDR3 region has 13 residues. The germline V gene has CDR1 SGHNT and CDR2 YYREEE (reference sequence). The CDR3 is CASSQRQYTEAFF. The CDR3 DNA reads TGTGCCAGCAGCCAGCGACAGTACACTGAAGCTTTCTTT.

V gene TRBV18 combines with J gene TRBJ2-5; 7 bases fit TRBD1. Losses at the gene ends were 3 bases for V and 2 bases for J; bases not matched to a gene: 6. This CDR3 has 15 residues. Germline CDR1 and CDR2: KGHSH and LQKENI. The CDR3 here is CASSPYRGKQETQYF. CDR3 DNA sequence: TGTGCCAGCTCACCTTACAGGGGAAAGCAAGAGACCCAGTACTTC.

The rearrangement joins TRBV7-9 to TRBJ2-7; 7 bases match TRBD1. With V trimmed by 7 bases and J by 3 bases, 12 bases remained unmatched. The CDR3 runs to 15 residues. Germline-derived CDR1 and CDR2 are SEHNR and FQNEAQ (reference sequence). The chain's CDR3 is CASTVLSTGIYEQYF. The CDR3 coding sequence is TGTGCCAGCACCGTACTTTCGACAGGGATCTACGAGCAGTACTTC.

This clone turned up a few times. The gene calls are TRBV6-6 and TRBJ1-6, with a weak D call TRBD1 (6 bases). The ends were cut back, 6 bases at V and 11 bases at J, with 14 bases in the middle. Germline V gene sequence: CDR1 MNHNY, CDR2 SVGAGI (reference sequence). The CDR3 length is 13 residues. CDR3: CASRTGQFTPLHF. Written as DNA, the CDR3 is TGTGCCAGCAGAACAGGACAGTTCACACCCCTCCACTTT.

This clone was recorded a few times. V gene TRBV29-1 combines with J gene TRBJ2-1; a possible D gene is TRBD1 (6 bases). The germline CDR1 and CDR2 sequences are SQVTM and ANQGSEA. The V end lost 5 bases, the J end lost 4 bases, and 12 bases lay between the germline ends. The CDR3 runs to 13 residues. The CDR3 nucleotides are TGCAGCGTTCTTCGGGACAAATACAATGAGCAGTTCTTC. Its translation is CSVLRDKYNEQFF.

The rearrangement uses TRBV18 and TRBJ1-1; possible D gene TRBD1, 5 bases. V was trimmed by 2 bases and J by 5 bases, leaving 9 bases between them. CDR1 and CDR2 from the germline V gene are KGHSH and LQKENI. This CDR3 region has 13 residues. CDR3 residues: CASSPSGGTEAFF. The DNA of the CDR3 is TGTGCCAGCTCACCATCGGGGGGTACTGAAGCTTTCTTT.

The rearrangement uses TRBV2 and TRBJ2-1; maybe TRBD1 (6 bases). Germline loops: CDR1 SNHLY, CDR2 FYNNEI. V lost 3 bases, J lost 16 bases, and 19 bases lay in between. The CDR3 runs to 13 residues. In nucleotides, the CDR3 is TGTGCCAGCAGTGAGGATGTCGGGACACGAATATTCTTC. It encodes CASSEDVGTRIFF.

This clone has just a few counts. The CDR3 here is CASSKRDQETQYF. CDR3 DNA sequence: TGTGCCAGTAGTAAGAGGGATCAAGAGACCCAGTACTTC. J is TRBJ2-5 and V is TRBV19; a possible D gene is TRBD2 (5 bases). The CDR3 loop spans 13 amino acids. V was trimmed by 4 bases and J by 2 bases, leaving 8 bases between them. Germline V lookup: CDR1 LNHDA, CDR2 SQIVND (reference sequence).

This clone showed up many times. The chain is built from TRBV2 and TRBJ2-1, with no clear D. Between the trimmed V and J ends, which lost 5 bases and 12 bases, there was a span of 17 bases. Germline V gene data show CDR1 as SNHLY and CDR2 as FYNNEI. The length of the CDR3 is 13 residues. The CDR3 loop is CASSPRLAYAQFF. For the CDR3, the DNA is TGTGCCAGCAGTCCCCGACTGGCGTATGCGCAGTTCTTC.

The chain uses TRBV5-1 and TRBJ2-5; 7 positions match TRBD2. The CDR3 runs 14 residues. Losses at the gene ends were 2 bases for V and 4 bases for J; bases not matched to a gene: 5. Per germline, CDR1 SGHRS and CDR2 YFSETQ. The CDR3: CASSFGEGRETQYF. CDR3 nucleotides: TGCGCCAGCAGCTTCGGGGAGGGTAGAGAGACCCAGTACTTC.

This clone showed up just a few times. The chain has TRBV25-1 and TRBJ2-7, with 8 bases aligning to TRBD1. Germline V gene lookup returns CDR1 MGHDK and CDR2 SYGVNS. With 4 bases clipped from V and 0 bases from J, the junction kept 5 bases outside the gene matches. The CDR3 totals 15 residues. The CDR3, as DNA: TGTGCCAGCAGTGGGAGGACAGGGACCTCCTACGAGCAGTACTTC. As protein: CASSGRTGTSYEQYF.

V is TRBV29-1 and J is TRBJ2-3; possible D gene TRBD1, 6 bases. CDR1 is SQVTM and CDR2 is ANQGSEA in the germline V gene. The V end lost 7 bases, the J end lost 2 bases, and 13 bases lay between the germline ends. CDR3 length: 13 amino acids. The CDR3 loop reads CSEEDSYTDTQYF. CDR3 nucleotide sequence: TGCAGCGAGGAGGACAGCTACACAGATACGCAGTATTTT.

J is TRBJ1-6 and V is TRBV7-9; no definite D call. The CDR3 runs 15 residues. Germline V gene lookup returns CDR1 SEHNR and CDR2 FQNEAQ (reference sequence). The V end lost 5 bases, the J end lost 0 bases, and 8 bases lay between the germline ends. CDR3 loop: CASSVRGSYNSPLHF. In DNA form, the CDR3 reads TGTGCCAGCAGCGTAAGAGGCTCCTATAATTCACCCCTCCACTTT.

This clone was seen a few times. This chain joins TRBV7-9 and TRBJ2-7; 8 bases are shared with TRBD2. This CDR3 is built from 14 residues. Germline trimming cut 5 bases from V and 4 bases from J; bases unmatched to any gene: 7. Germline assignment: CDR1 SEHNR and CDR2 FQNEAQ (reference sequence). In DNA form, the CDR3 reads TGTGCCAGCAGCAATCCCCGGGAGGGGTACGAGCAGTACTTC. Translation: CASSNPREGYEQYF.